This TCR beta chain comes out of a study of neurological immune-mediated disorders. Unsorted libraries used 2 million PBMCs kept at -80 degrees C. One entry per CDR3 protein results from TCRdb running MiXCR on the 5' RACE reads. Altogether more than 75,000 distinct CDR3 sequences are present, around 3.5% being singletons, with the ten largest covering just under 3%. Germline V gene lookup returns CDR1 DFQATT and CDR2 SNEGSKA (reference sequence). The CDR3 is 16 residues long. V trimming: 3 bases; J trimming: 1 base; junction bases outside the gene matches: 8. This clonotype was detected many times. Sample: PBMCs. This rearrangement joins TRBV20-1 to TRBJ1-5, with 8 bases lining up with TRBD1. This TCR was sampled from a woman between 50 and 59 years old with multiple sclerosis. The CDR3 region has the DNA TGCAGTGCTAGGGACAGGGCTGTTAGGAGCAATCAGCCCCAGCATTTT. Encoded protein: CSARDRAVRSNQPQHF.